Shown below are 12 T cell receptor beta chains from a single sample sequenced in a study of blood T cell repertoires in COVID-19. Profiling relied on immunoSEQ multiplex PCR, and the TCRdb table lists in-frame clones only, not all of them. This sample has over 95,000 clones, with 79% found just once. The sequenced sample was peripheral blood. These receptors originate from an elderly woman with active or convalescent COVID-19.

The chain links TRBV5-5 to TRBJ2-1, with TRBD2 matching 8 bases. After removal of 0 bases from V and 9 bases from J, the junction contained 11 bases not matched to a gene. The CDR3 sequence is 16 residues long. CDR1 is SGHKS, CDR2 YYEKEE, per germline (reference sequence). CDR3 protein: CASSLVGNSGIAEQFF. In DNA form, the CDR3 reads TGTGCCAGCAGCTTGGTCGGTAATAGCGGGATAGCTGAGCAGTTCTTC.

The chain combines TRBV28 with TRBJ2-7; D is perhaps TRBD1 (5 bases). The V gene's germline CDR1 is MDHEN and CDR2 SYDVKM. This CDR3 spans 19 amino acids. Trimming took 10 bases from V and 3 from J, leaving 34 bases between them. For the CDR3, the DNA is TGTGCCAACAGAACACGACAGAGAATGCTTATACCTGGATTCTACGAGCAGTACTTC. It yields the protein CANRTRQRMLIPGFYEQYF.

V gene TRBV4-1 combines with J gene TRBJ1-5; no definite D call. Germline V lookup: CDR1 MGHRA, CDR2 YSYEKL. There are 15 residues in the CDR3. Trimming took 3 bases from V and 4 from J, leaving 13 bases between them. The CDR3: CASSQFLRRNQPQHF. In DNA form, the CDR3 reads TGCGCCAGCAGCCAGTTCTTACGGAGGAATCAGCCCCAGCATTTT.

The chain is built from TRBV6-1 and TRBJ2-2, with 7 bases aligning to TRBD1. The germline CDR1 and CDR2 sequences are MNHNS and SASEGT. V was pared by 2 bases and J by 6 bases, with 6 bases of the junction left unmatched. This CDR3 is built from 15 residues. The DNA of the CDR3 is TGTGCCAGCAGTGAACAGGGGGTTATTTCCGGGGAGCTGTTTTTT. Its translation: CASSEQGVISGELFF.

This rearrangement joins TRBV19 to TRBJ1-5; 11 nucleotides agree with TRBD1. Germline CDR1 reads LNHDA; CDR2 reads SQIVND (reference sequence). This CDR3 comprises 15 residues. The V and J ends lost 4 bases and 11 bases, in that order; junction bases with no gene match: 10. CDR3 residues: CASSRQPGTGGAQHF. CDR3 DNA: TGTGCCAGTAGTAGACAACCCGGGACAGGGGGGGCCCAGCATTTT. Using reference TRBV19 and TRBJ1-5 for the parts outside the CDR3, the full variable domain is DGGITQSPKYLFRKEGQNVTLSCEQNLNHDAMYWYRQDPGQGLRLIYYSQIVNDFQKGDIAEGYSVSREKKESFPLTVTSAQKNPTAFYLCASSRQPGTGGAQHFGDGTRLSIL.

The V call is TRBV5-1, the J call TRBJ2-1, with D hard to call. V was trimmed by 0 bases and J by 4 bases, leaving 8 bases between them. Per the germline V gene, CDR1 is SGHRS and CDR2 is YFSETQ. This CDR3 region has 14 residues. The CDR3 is CASSLGAGYNEQFF. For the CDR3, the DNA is TGCGCCAGCAGCTTGGGGGCTGGGTACAATGAGCAGTTCTTC.

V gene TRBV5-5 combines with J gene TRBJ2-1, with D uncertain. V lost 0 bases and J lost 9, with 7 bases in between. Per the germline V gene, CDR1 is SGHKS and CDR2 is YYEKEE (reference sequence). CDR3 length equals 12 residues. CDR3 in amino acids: CASSLALTEQFF. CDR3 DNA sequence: TGTGCCAGCAGCTTGGCTCTAACTGAGCAGTTCTTC. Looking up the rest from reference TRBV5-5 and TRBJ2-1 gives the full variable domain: DAGVTQSPTHLIKTRGQQVTLRCSPISGHKSVSWYQQVLGQGPQFIFQYYEKEERGRGNFPDRFSARQFPNYSSELNVNALLLGDSALYLCASSLALTEQFFGPGTRLTVL.

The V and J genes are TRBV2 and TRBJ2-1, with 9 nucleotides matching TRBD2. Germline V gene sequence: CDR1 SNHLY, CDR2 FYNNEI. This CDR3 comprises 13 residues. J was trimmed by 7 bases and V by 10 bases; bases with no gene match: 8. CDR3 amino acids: CATQGSGRNEQFF. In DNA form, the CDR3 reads TGTGCCACCCAGGGGAGCGGGAGGAATGAGCAGTTCTTC. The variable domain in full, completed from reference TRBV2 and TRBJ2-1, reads EPEVTQTPSHQVTQMGQEVILRCVPISNHLYFYWYRQILGQKVEFLVSFYNNEISEKSEIFDDQFSVERPDGSNFTLKIRSTKLEDSAMYFCATQGSGRNEQFFGPGTRLTVL.

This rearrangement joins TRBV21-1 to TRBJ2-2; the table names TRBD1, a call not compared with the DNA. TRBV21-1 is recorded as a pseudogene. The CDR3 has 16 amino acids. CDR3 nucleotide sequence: TGTGCCAGCAGCAAAGTTCCAGGATCGAACACCGGGGAGCTGTTTTTT. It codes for CASSKVPGSNTGELFF.

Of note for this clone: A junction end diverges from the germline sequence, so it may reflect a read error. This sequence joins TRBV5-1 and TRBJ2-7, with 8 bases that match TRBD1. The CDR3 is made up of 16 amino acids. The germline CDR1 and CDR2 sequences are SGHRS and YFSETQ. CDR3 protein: CASSPHLTGATYEQYF. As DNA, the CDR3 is TGTGCCAGCAGCCCTCACCTGACAGGGGCCACCTACGAGCAGTACTTC.

The CDR3 here is CASSQDSRTDTQYF. CDR3 DNA: TGTGCCAGCAGCCAAGATTCTCGCACAGATACGCAGTATTTT. The J gene is TRBJ2-3, the V gene TRBV4-2; D is ambiguous. Trimming removed 0 bases from V and 1 base from J, with 5 bases in between. Germline V gene lookup returns CDR1 LGHNA and CDR2 YNFKEQ. This CDR3 has 14 residues.

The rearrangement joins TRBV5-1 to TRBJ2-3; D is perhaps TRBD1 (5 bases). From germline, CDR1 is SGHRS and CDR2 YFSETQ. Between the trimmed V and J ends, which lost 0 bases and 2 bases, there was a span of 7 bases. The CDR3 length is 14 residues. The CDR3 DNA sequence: TGCGCCAGCAGCTTGGAACAGGTCACAGATACGCAGTATTTT. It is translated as CASSLEQVTDTQYF.